The T cell receptor (beta chain) under discussion was sequenced for a study of post-analysis software for immune sequencing data. Whole-study context: In terms of disease course, relapsing-remitting, secondary progressive and progressive-relapsing multiple sclerosis were included. Study-wide results and caveats: Five TRBV segments occurring more often in patients than controls included TRBV5-6, TRBV5-1 and TRBV20-1. Analysis by F measure revealed that same-batch samples clustered strongly together. People with multiple sclerosis had a significantly lower normalized Chao1 diversity than controls did.

The library was made from cDNA and included unique molecular identifiers. The yield from about 1 to 10 million T cells was roughly 0.5 million cDNA molecules in total. Using its own MiXCR run on the PCR reads, TCRdb lists one record per CDR3 protein. Of 450,000 to 650,000 distinct CDR3 sequences detected, about 44% appear once; the ten largest clones hold around 1.7%. CDR1 SGHDN and CDR2 FVKESK come from the germline V gene. This CDR3 is 15 amino acids long. V was cut by 6 bases and J by 3 bases, with 18 bases left in between. In this sample, this clonotype turned up a few times. Its antigen is unknown.

The chain carries TRBV14 and TRBJ2-7, with D tentatively TRBD1 or TRBD2 (5 bases each). The sample was blood. The receptor was derived from a girl aged 10 to 17 with multiple sclerosis. The DNA for the CDR3 is TGTGCCAGCAGTCGGGGCCGGGATCCTTTCTACGAGCAGTACTTC. This sequence encodes CASSRGRDPFYEQYF.